This T cell receptor beta chain was sequenced in a study of T cell repertoires in cytomegalovirus infection. Across the whole study: Carrying CMV and the relevant HLA type showed in public TCR beta signatures.

Via MiXCR, TCRdb re-called the reads, giving one row per CDR3 protein. The table lists around 120,000 distinct CDR3 sequences, 7% to 9.5% of them singletons. General study points: The cumulative frequency of public TCR beta families identified carriers of CMV plus the relevant HLA. HLA-C-restricted CMV-specific TCR beta clonotypes were dominant in the ex vivo response.

This CDR3 has 16 amino acids. Germline V gene data show CDR1 as MNHNY and CDR2 as SVGAGI (reference sequence). Trimming cost V 2 bases and J 3 bases; bases outside gene matches: 5. This clonotype was picked up many times. The antigen is not known. Sequencing was carried out using PBMCs. V and J are TRBV6-6 and TRBJ1-3, with 9 nucleotides matching TRBD1. The sequence came from a human donor in good health (CMV status not recorded). Some clones in this sample may be carry-over from other donors' samples. CDR3 loop: CASSYPGQGFGNTIYF. CDR3 nucleotide sequence: TGTGCCAGCAGTTACCCGGGACAGGGCTTTGGAAACACCATATATTTT.